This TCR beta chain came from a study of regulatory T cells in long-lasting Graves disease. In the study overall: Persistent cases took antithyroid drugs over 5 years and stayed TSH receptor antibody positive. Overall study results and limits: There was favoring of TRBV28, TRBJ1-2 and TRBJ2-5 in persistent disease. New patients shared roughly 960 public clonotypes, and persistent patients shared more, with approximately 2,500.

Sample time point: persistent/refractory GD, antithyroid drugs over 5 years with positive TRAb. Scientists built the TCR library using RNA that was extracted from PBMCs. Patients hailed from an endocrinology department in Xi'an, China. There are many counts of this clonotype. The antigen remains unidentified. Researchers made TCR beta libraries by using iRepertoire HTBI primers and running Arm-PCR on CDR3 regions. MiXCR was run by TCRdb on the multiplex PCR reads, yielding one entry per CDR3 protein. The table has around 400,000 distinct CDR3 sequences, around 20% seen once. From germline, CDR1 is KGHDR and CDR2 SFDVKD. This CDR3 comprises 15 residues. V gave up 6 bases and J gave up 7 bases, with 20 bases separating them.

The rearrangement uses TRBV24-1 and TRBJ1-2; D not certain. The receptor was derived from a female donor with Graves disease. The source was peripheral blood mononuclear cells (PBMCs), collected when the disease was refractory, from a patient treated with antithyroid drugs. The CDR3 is CATSRPRNTALGYTF. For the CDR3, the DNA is TGTGCCACCAGTAGGCCCCGAAACACAGCGCTTGGCTACACCTTC.